This T cell receptor beta chain was profiled in a study of yellow fever vaccine responses in identical twins (dated by TCRdb to the late 2010s). At the level of the whole study: The study precisely tracked vaccine-responding T cell clones in identical twins.

Results and caveats for the whole study, not just this receptor: The T cell response to vaccination in identical twins was reported by the authors to appear partly convergent and partly personalized.

As regards this clonotype: Its antigen target is currently unknown. It has no much larger one-base neighbor in the sample; base qualities were not kept.

V was cut back by 4 bases and J by 2 bases, leaving a gap of 13 bases between them. The germline V gene sets CDR1 to SQVTM and CDR2 to ANQGSEA. The CDR3 runs 14 residues from the cysteine to the phenylalanine. Solely the CDR3 DNA is kept, with 42 bases framed from the first base. Library preparation employed RT-PCR. Sequencing was carried out with an Illumina HiSeq 2500. TCRdb ran its own pipeline on the public reads, namely fastp trimming at Q25 and MiXCR clone calling, and kept in-frame beta chains. Merged by CDR3 protein, the rows form single entries marked with the most common genes and DNA. In all, the sample holds around 5,800 distinct CDR3 sequences, and about three quarters of those were seen once. Roughly 2.5% of the sample is in the top ten clones.

The sequencing used T cells from blood (PBMCs), unsorted or a sorted subset (not recorded which), collected before or after yellow fever vaccination (not recorded which). This TCR derives from a woman between 18 and 29 years old who received the yellow fever vaccine. Donor details come from another sample of the same person, matched by shared clones. The rearranged chain carries TRBV29-1 and TRBJ2-3; possibly the D gene is TRBD1, per 6 matching bases. CDR3 protein: CSVVRGTTTDTQYF. DNA sequence: TGCAGCGTTGTGAGGGGGACCACCACAGATACGCAGTATTTT.